This record covers a single T cell receptor beta chain. No antigen is known for it. No much larger clonotype is one base removed from it; base qualities were not supplied. For CDR1 and CDR2, the germline V gene lists SGDLS and YYNGEE. There are 16 amino acids in the CDR3, from cysteine to phenylalanine inclusive. Just the 48-base CDR3 DNA is kept, in frame starting at base 1. Trimming leaves V shorter by 0 bases and J shorter by 0 bases, with the junction holding 4 bases beyond the gene matches. The data are from a study of T cell responses to AZD1222 COVID-19 vaccine (dated by TCRdb to about 2021). The study in broad terms: TCR sequencing was performed for roughly 250 trial participants, of whom around 200 were given two doses of AZD1222 and approximately 25 were given two doses of MenACWY control vaccine. Trial participants were enrolled by age into subgroups of 18-55, 56-69 and 70-plus years, and around 150, 28 and 57 TCR-sequenced participants, respectively, were included in these subgroups. What the study reported, not specific to this receptor: Most participants were white British and females outnumbered males, and the authors suggested that clonal diversity may have been underestimated. Because no samples from the day 14 peak response were available, repertoires could be characterized only after the peak T cell response. After two AZD1222 doses, spike-specific TCR breadth and depth were significantly higher than at day 0 and than in MenACWY recipients. Reportedly, almost half of the unique spike-specific TCRs recognized epitopes lying outside the regions that are mutated in the B.1.351 and B.1.1.7 variants. In the small 56-69-year group, the increase in depth fell short of significance, most likely because of low power. Vaccine-associated CD4 TCRs spanned the whole spike protein, with dominant responses in regions 160-218 and 743-854. Conclusions about previously exposed vaccinees are limited because only five to seven AZD1222 recipients were SARS-CoV-2 seropositive at baseline.

Reading the label with the study, this specimen's time point is: about 28 days (+/-7) after the second vaccine dose. Because spike-specific TCR depth and breadth did not differ between the two schedules, AZD1222 recipients who got a second dose at roughly 4 weeks were pooled with those who got a second dose at roughly 12 weeks. Samples from vaccinated people were obtained from the UK trials COV001 and COV002, which included a single-blind randomized controlled phase 2/3 trial of AZD1222 (ChAdOx1 nCoV-19) in healthy adults. Trial participant PBMC samples were collected at day 0 and day 28 after the second dose for TCRbeta chain sequencing. The CDR3 regions of human TCRbeta chains were analyzed by immunosequencing. Under the source paper's analysis protocol: Repertoire TCRs were checked for matches against a reference library of SARS-CoV-2-specific TCRs that had been generated using the MIRA antigen-specificity platform. Breadth meant the fraction of unique TCRs that were SARS-CoV-2-associated, whereas depth meant the fraction of total T cells that were SARS-CoV-2-associated. Each spike-specific TCR was assigned to its reactive spike region and to a CD4 or CD8 class using the MIRA data. Log10-transformed breadth and depth values were compared by one-way ANOVA with Sidak's multiple comparisons tests. The table was pulled from immuneACCESS by TCRdb, which kept in-frame rearrangements only. Such tables lose some clones; where checked, under half of the loss comes from unresolved V genes, and the rest has no known cause. The V and J calls and the clone size are those of that table, but D and trimming were determined from the DNA. The sample contains over 150,000 clones, 90% to 95% of them found a single time. The ten largest clonotypes hold roughly 1.5% of the sample.

The input for sequencing was peripheral blood, taken 28 days after the second AZD1222 dose. The chain is assembled from TRBV9 and TRBJ2-3; 7 bases in between match TRBD1. The clonotype was recovered from an adult who received the AZD1222 COVID-19 vaccine. For the CDR3, the sequence is CASSVDGTASTDTQYF. Here is the DNA: TGTGCCAGCAGCGTAGACGGGACAGCTAGCACAGATACGCAGTATTTT.